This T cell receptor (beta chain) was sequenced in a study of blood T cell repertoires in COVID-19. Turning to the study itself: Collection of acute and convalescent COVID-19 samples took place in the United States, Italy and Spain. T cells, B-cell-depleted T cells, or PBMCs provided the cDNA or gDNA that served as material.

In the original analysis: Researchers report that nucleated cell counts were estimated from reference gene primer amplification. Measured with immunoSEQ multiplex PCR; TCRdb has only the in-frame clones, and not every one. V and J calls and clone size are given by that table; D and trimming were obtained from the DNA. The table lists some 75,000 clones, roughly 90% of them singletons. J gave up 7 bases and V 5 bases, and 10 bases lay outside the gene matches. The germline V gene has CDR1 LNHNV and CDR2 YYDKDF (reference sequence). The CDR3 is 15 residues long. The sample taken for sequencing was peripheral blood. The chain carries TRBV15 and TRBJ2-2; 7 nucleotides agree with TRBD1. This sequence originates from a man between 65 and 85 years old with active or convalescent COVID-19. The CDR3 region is CATSGRGWEHGELFF. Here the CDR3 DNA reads TGTGCCACCAGCGGCAGGGGGTGGGAGCACGGGGAGCTGTTTTTT.